This T cell receptor beta chain emerged from a study of low-dose radiotherapy and immunotherapy resistance in tumors. Study background: Participants were given intravenous cyclophosphamide 200 mg/m2 every two weeks, one day before radiation and immunotherapy.

The time point is: before trial treatment. Donors received nivolumab, ipilimumab, aspirin, low-dose cyclophosphamide and low-dose radiotherapy. Only one count was recorded for this clonotype. TRAV- and TRBV-specific primers primed first-strand cDNA, covering alpha and beta chains. TCR amplification used 20 PCR cycles, a constant-region primer and a V-primer adapter. TCRdb reprocessed the reads via MiXCR and lists one record per CDR3 protein. This table has about 39,000 distinct CDR3 sequences, around a third appearing once. This receptor was taken from a male donor with gallbladder cancer. The sample consisted of PBMCs, taken before treatment.

The CDR3: CASSLDGGGGSATVRYF. The CDR3 DNA reads as TGCGCCAGCAGCTTGGATGGGGGCGGGGGCTCGGCAACCGTCCGGTACTTC. This chain uses TRBV5-1 with TRBJ2-4, with D possibly being TRBD2 (7 bases). This CDR3 is built from 17 residues. Germline V gives CDR1 SGHRS, CDR2 YFSETQ. The V end lost 0 bases, the J end lost 15 bases, and 28 bases lay between the germline ends.